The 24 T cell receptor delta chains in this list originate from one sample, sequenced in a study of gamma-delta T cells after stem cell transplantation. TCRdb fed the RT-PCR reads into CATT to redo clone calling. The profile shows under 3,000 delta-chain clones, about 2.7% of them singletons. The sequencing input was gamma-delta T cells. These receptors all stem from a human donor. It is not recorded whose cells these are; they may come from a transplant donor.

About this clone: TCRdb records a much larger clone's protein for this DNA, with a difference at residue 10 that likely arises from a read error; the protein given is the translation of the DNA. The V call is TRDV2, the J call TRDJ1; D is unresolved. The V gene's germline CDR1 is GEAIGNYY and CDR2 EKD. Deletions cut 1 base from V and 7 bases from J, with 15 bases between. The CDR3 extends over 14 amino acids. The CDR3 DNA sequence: TGTGCCTGTGACACGGTACATTCCAGCGGTAAACTCATCTTT. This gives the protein CACDTVHSSGKLIF.

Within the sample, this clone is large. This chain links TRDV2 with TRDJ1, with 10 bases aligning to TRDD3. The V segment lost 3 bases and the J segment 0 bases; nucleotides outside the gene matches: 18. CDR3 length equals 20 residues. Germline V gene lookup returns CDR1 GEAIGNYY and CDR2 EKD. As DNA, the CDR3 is TGTGCCTGTGACCCAGTCAGGGGGGATACGACGCATCAGTACACCGATAAACTCATCTTT. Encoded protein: CACDPVRGDTTHQYTDKLIF.

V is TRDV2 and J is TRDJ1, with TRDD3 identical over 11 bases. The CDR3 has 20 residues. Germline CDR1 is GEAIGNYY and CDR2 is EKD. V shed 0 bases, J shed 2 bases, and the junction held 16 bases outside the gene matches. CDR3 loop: CACDTVVGGYADVATDKLIF. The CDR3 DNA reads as TGTGCCTGTGACACCGTAGTTGGGGGATACGCTGACGTCGCAACCGATAAACTCATCTTT.

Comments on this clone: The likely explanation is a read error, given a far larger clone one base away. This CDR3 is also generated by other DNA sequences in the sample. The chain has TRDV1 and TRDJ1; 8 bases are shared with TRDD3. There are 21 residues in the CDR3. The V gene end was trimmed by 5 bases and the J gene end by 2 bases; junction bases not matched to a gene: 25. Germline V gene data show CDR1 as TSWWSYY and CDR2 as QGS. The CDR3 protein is CALGRVTRVSLGAWYTDKLIF. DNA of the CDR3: TGTGCTCTTGGGAGGGTTACGAGAGTGTCACTGGGGGCCTGGTATACCGATAAACTCATCTTT.

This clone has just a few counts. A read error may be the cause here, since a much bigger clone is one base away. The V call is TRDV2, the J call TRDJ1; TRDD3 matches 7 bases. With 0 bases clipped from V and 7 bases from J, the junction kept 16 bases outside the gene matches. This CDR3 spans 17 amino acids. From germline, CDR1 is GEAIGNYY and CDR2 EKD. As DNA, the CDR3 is TGTGCCTGTGACACCGTGGACTCGGGGATAATTGGGCCTAAACTCATCTTT. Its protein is CACDTVDSGIIGPKLIF.

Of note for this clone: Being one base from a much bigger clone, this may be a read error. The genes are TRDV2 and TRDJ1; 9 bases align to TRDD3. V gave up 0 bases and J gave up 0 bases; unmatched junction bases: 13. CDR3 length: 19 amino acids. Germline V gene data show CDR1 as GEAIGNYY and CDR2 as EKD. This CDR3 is CACDTVVTGGEGYTDKLIF. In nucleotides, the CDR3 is TGTGCCTGTGACACCGTGGTTACTGGGGGAGAAGGGTACACCGATAAACTCATCTTT.

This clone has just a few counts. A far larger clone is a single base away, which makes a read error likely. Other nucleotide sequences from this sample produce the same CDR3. Here the CDR3 DNA reads TGCGCCTGCGACCCCCTCCGGGGGGATACAAGGGCAGCACAACTCTTCTTT. This gives the protein CACDPLRGDTRAAQLFF. The rearrangement uses TRDV2 and TRDJ2; 9 bases fit TRDD3. Per germline, CDR1 GEAIGNYY and CDR2 EKD. The CDR3 spans 17 residues.

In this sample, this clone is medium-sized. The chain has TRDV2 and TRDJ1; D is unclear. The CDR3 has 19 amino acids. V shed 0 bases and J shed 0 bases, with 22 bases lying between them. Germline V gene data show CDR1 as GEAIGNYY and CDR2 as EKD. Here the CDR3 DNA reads TGTGCCTGTGACACCGTACGGGAATATGCCGTGAGGGACACCGATAAACTCATCTTT. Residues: CACDTVREYAVRDTDKLIF.

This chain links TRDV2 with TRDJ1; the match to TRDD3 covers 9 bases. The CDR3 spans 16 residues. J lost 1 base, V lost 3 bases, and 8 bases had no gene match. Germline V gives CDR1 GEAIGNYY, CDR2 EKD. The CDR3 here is CACDRLGDRATDKLIF. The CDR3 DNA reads TGTGCCTGTGACCGCCTGGGGGATCGGGCCACCGATAAACTCATCTTT.

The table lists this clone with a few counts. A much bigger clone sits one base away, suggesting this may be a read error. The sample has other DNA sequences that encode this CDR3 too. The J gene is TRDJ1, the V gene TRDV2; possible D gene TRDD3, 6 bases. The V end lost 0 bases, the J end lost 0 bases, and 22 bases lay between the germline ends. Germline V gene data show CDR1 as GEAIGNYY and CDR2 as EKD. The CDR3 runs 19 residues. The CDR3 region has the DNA TGTGCCTGTGACACCATGGTTACCGGGGGAGAAGGGTACACCGATAAACTCATCTTT. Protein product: CACDTMVTGGEGYTDKLIF.

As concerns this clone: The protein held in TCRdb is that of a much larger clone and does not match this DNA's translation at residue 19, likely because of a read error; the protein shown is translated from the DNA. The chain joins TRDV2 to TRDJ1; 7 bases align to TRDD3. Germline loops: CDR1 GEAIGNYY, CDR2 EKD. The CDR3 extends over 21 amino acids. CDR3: CACDTVSTPTNWGTLRDKPIF. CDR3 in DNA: TGTGCCTGTGACACCGTGTCGACTCCGACGAATTGGGGGACACTCAGGGATAAACCCATCTTT.

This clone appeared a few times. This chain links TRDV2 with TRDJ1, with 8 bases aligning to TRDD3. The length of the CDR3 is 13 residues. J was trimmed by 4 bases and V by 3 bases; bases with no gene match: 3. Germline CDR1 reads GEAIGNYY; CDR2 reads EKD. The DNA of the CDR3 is TGTGCCTGTGACGGGCTGGGGGACGATAAACTCATCTTT. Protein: CACDGLGDDKLIF.

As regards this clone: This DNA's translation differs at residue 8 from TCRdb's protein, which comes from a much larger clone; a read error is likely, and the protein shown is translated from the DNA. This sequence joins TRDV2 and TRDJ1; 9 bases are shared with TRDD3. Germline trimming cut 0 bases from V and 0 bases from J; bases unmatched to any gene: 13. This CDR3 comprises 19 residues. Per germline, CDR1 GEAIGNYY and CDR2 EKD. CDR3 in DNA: TGTGCCTGTGACACCGTATCCCCCAGCGACTGGGGGAACACCGATAAACTCATCTTT. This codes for CACDTVSPSDWGNTDKLIF.

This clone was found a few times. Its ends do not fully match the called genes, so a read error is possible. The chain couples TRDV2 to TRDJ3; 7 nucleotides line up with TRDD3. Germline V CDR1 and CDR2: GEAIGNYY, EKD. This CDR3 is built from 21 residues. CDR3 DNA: TGTGCCTGTGACCCCGCGTCGAATACTGGGGACCCCTCCTGGGGCACCCGACAGATGTTTTTC. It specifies CACDPASNTGDPSWGTRQMFF.

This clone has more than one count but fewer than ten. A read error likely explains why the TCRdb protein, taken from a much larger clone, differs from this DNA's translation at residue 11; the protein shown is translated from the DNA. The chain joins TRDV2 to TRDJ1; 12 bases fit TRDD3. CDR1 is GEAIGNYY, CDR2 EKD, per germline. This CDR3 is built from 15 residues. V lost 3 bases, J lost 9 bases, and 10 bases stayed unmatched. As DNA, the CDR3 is TGTGCCTGTGACGTCCTTACTGGGGGATACACGGAACTCATCTTT. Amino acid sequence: CACDVLTGGYTELIF.

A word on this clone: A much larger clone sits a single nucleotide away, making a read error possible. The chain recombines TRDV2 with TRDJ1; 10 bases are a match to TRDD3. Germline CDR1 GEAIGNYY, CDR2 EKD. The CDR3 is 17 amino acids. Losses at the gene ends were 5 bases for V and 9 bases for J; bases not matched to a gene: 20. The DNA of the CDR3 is TGTGCCTGTGGCAAACTACTGGGGGATTTTTTTAATTGGGAACTCATCTTT. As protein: CACGKLLGDFFNWELIF.

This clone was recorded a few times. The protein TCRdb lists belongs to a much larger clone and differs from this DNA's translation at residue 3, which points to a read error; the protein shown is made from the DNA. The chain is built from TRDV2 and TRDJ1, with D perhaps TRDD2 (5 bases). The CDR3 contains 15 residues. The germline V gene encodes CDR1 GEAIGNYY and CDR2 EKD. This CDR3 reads CARDPIPAEGLKLIF. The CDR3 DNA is TGTGCCCGTGATCCTATCCCGGCGGAGGGACTTAAACTCATCTTT.

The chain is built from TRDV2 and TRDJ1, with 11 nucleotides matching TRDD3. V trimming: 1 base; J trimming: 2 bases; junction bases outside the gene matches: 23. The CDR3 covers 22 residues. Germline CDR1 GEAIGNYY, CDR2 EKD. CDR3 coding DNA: TGTGCCTGTGACACGGTTTGGACTGGGGGATATCGAATACCTACTTCTACCGATAAACTCATCTTT. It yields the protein CACDTVWTGGYRIPTSTDKLIF.

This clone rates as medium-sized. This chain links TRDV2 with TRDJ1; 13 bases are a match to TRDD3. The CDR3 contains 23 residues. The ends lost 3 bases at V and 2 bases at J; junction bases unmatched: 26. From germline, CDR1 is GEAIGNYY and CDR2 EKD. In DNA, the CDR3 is TGTGCCTGTGACTCACTAACTTCCTTGACGAGTACTGGGGGATACGCGGAGACCGATAAACTCATCTTT. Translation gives CACDSLTSLTSTGGYAETDKLIF.

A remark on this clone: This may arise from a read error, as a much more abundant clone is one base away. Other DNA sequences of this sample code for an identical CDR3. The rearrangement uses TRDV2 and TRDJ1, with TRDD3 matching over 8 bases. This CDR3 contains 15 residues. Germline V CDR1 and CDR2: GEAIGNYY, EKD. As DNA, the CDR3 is TGCGCCTGTGACACCCTGGGGGAAGACACCGATAAACTCATCTTT. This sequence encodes CACDTLGEDTDKLIF.

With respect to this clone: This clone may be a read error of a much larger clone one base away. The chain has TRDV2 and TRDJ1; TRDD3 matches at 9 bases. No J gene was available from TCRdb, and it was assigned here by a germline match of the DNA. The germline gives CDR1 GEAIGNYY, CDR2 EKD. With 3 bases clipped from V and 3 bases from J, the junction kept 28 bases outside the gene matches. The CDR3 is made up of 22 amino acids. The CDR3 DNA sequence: TGTGCCTGTGACCCACTTTCCCGAAAAGTACTGGGGGACTCCCTCTCCGCCGATAAACTCATCTTT. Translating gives CACDPLSRKVLGDSLSADKLIF.

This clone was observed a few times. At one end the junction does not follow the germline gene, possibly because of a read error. DNA for the CDR3: TGTGCCTGTGGCACCGTTACTGGGGGATACGAGTCTGAGGGGACCGATAAACTCATCTTT. This translates into CACGTVTGGYESEGTDKLIF. V usage is TRDV2 and J usage is TRDJ1, with 13 bases lining up with TRDD3. Germline V CDR1 and CDR2: GEAIGNYY, EKD. This CDR3 comprises 20 residues.

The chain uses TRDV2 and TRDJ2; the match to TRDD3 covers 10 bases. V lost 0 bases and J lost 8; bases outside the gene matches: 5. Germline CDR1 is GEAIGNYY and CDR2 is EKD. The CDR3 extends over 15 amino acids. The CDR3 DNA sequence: TGTGCCTGTGACACCCTTACTGGGGGATCTGCACAACTCTTCTTT. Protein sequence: CACDTLTGGSAQLFF.

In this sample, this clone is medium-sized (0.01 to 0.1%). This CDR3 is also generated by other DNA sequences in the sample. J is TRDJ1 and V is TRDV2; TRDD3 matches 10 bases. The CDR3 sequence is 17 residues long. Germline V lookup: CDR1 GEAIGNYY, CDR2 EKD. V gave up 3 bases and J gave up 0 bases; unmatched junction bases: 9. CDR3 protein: CACDALLGDLYTDKLIF. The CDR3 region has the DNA TGTGCCTGTGACGCTCTACTGGGGGATTTGTACACCGATAAACTCATCTTT.